What follows is one TCR beta chain and its context. The source of the sample is a study of blood T cell repertoires in COVID-19. Turning to the study itself: Specimens from acute and convalescent COVID-19 originated in the United States, Italy and Spain.

Trimming stripped 1 base from V and 3 bases from J, with 12 bases between. CDR1 is ENHRY, CDR2 SYGVKD, per germline. The CDR3 extends over 15 amino acids. The table came from immunoSEQ multiplex PCR; TCRdb's copy has only in-frame clones and leaves some out. The sample carries over 250,000 clones, over 75% recorded once. The V and J genes are TRBV10-3 and TRBJ1-1, with D perhaps TRBD1 (5 bases). The sequencing input was peripheral blood. The receptor was isolated from a woman between 65 and 79 years old with acute or convalescent COVID-19. CDR3 protein: CAISEFRVSDTEAFF. The CDR3 DNA follows: TGTGCCATCAGTGAGTTCAGGGTTTCGGACACTGAAGCTTTCTTT.